This T cell receptor (beta chain) was captured in a study of T cells in Graves' hyperthyroidism and ophthalmopathy (dated by TCRdb to the late 2010s). At the level of the whole study: Peripheral blood samples were taken at the time of initial diagnosis, prior to any treatment. In about six Graves' hyperthyroidism patients, the study also compared T-cell repertoires from thyroid tissue with T-cell repertoires from blood. Whether ophthalmopathy could be predicted prospectively was tested in an independent validation cohort made up of roughly 19 hyperthyroidism patients plus 17 patients who later progressed to ophthalmopathy. The paper describes TCR Vbeta CDR3 sequencing of about 140 peripheral blood samples, made up of around 41 ophthalmopathy patients, more than 70 hyperthyroidism patients and approximately 17 progressor patients. To identify TCR V-J signatures that set the groups apart, the researchers used a discovery cohort of about a hundred patients, made up of 40 to 45 with Graves' ophthalmopathy and around 58 with stable Graves' hyperthyroidism. The approximately 100 discovery patients were divided at random into training and test sets in a 7:3 ratio. Once sampling was done, hyperthyroidism patients were given methimazole at a starting dose of 30 mg daily, whereas ophthalmopathy patients were given high-dose intravenous methylprednisolone.

Amplification of TCR beta CDR3 regions was carried out from RNA transcripts. For the first round of RT-PCR on the TCR CDR3, the HTBI primer set was used together with the Qiagen OneStep RT-PCR kit. Libraries were constructed in a second round of multiplex PCR, after which size selection and purification were performed. Libraries were sequenced paired-end with 100 bp reads on an Illumina HiSeq2000. The paper's data handling went like this. SOAPnuke was used to process the raw data, throwing out any read that contained adapters or uncalled bases, had a mean Phred below 15, or lacked an exact constant-primer or identifier match. COPE v1.2.5 was used to merge the high-quality paired reads, and each unique nucleotide sequence was defined as a clonotype. Clonotypes were aligned to IMGT TRBV, TRBD and TRBJ reference segments using MiTCR v1.1. The analysis included only V-J combinations with a frequency above 0.0001, which together covered more than 99% of the repertoires. The TCS score was defined as the ratio of F50 (clonal expansion) to E x V (chaos), calculated using BLOSUM62-based TCRdist between CDR3 peptides within each V-J. Welch's t-statistics and random forest reduced 500 to 650 V-J features to about 13, which were used in a naive Bayes classifier (R e1071). Using fastp trimming at Q25 and MiXCR clonotype assembly, TCRdb reanalyzed the public sequencing data and kept in-frame beta chains. Each CDR3 protein appears once, grouped with its most common genes and DNA. The V and J calls were determined by TCRdb, not by the authors. The sample contains about 570,000 distinct CDR3 sequences, around 13% of them found a single time. The ten biggest clones cover more than 11% of the sample.

A word on this clonotype: It has no known antigen specificity. Base qualities are not recorded, but no much larger clone differs from it by a single base.

Summary of the overall study and its limitations: Ophthalmopathy was separated from stable hyperthyroidism by a 13 V-J signature model, with 87.88% sensitivity and roughly 81% specificity obtained in cross-validation and 80%/75% obtained in testing. In validation, progression to ophthalmopathy was predicted by the model with around 71% sensitivity and 72% to 85% specificity, a median of about 6.8 months before onset. Blood samples also contained most of the expanded thyroid clonotypes (frequency above 0.001), which suggests that blood repertoires may reflect thyroid immune responses. Sample size was not statistically predetermined, and blinding of investigators to group allocation was not performed.

A patient counted as having stable Graves' hyperthyroidism if no progression to ophthalmopathy occurred over 18 months of follow-up. Hyperthyroidism patients were newly diagnosed, with disease duration under 2 months, and aged 18 to 65 years. The study excluded patients with uncontrolled infections, other autoimmune diseases, pregnancy or lactation. Clinical symptoms, serum thyroxine and TRAb, thyroid ultrasound, and orbital computed tomography formed the basis for the diagnoses. PBMCs were isolated from approximately 10 ml of fresh peripheral blood by Ficoll-Paque density gradient centrifugation. Total RNA was extracted using Trizol reagent, and RNA quality was assessed on an Agilent 2100 Bioanalyzer. V is pared back by 0 bases and J by 3 bases, with 14 bases lying between the germline termini. The CDR3 contains 15 residues, cysteine and phenylalanine counted. Here the CDR3 DNA is all that survives: 45 bases in frame from base 1. CDR1 is given as DFQATT and CDR2 as SNEGSKA, both from the germline V gene (reference sequence).

The clonotype originates from a woman in her thirties or forties with Graves' hyperthyroidism. The rearrangement combines TRBV20-1 with TRBJ1-1, and possibly TRBD1, on 5 matching bases. Input material: blood. The CDR3 loop reads CSARDPGGGDTEAFF. Here is the DNA: TGCAGTGCTAGAGACCCCGGGGGAGGGGACACTGAAGCTTTCTTT.